This T cell receptor (beta chain) was sequenced for a study of long-term antiretroviral therapy in people with HIV. The assay, immunoSEQ v3.0, was run at survey level. The table came from immunoSEQ multiplex PCR; TCRdb's copy has only in-frame clones and leaves some out. This sample has about 21,000 clones, with roughly 80% found just once. CDR3 length: 15 amino acids. CDR1 is ENHRY, CDR2 SYGVKD, per germline. The V and J ends lost 6 bases and 6 bases, in that order; junction bases with no gene match: 9. Each donor provided at least one pre-ART PBMC sample and at least two post-ART PBMC samples. V usage is TRBV10-3 and J usage is TRBJ1-2; 11 bases are shared with TRBD1. The receptor's source is a woman between 25 and 40 years old with HIV. The sample consisted of unsorted PBMCs, taken 0.2 years after starting antiretroviral therapy. The CDR3 sequence: CAISQRTGGIHGYTF. The CDR3 DNA sequence: TGTGCCATCAGCCAGAGGACAGGGGGCATACATGGCTACACCTTC.